This TCR beta chain appears in the sequencing data of a study of T cells in tuberculosis. Method: immunoSEQ multiplex PCR; TCRdb's copy keeps in-frame clones and lacks some. The repertoire includes 40,000 to 45,000 clones, about 95% of them detected once, and around 7.5% sits in the top ten. At study entry, adolescents had tuberculin skin tests and IGRA screening. Each clinical donor contributed on average approximately 90,000 T cells from unsorted cryopreserved PBMC. CDR3 size: 15 residues. Germline V CDR1 and CDR2: MGHDK, SYGVNS. With 4 bases removed from V and 2 bases from J, the gap between germline ends came to 15 bases.

The chain couples TRBV25-1 to TRBJ2-7; possibly TRBD1 for D (6 bases). This sequence was found in a donor between 10 and 35 years old with latent tuberculosis or without tuberculosis infection. The sequenced material came from PBMCs. The CDR3 region is CASSGLDRKTYEQYF. CDR3 nucleotide sequence: TGTGCCAGCAGTGGGTTAGACAGGAAAACCTACGAGCAGTACTTC.